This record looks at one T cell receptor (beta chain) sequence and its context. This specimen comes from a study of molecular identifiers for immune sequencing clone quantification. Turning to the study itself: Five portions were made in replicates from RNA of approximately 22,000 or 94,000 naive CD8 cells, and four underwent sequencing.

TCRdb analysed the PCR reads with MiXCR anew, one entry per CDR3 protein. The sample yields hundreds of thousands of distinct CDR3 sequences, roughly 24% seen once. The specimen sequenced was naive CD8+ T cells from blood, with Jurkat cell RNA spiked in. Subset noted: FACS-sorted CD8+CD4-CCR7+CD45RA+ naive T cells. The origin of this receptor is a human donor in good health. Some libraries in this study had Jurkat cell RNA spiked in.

CDR3 coding DNA: TGTGCCAGCAGCTCACCTGATGGTAGCACGGGGGGCTATGGCTACACCTTC. Translated, it gives CASSSPDGSTGGYGYTF. V and J are TRBV11-2 and TRBJ1-2; the D gene is possibly TRBD1 (5 bases). Germline V gene lookup returns CDR1 SGHAT and CDR2 FQNNGV. The length of the CDR3 is 17 residues. The V and J ends lost 4 bases and 4 bases respectively, with 22 bases between them. The variable domain in full, completed from reference TRBV11-2 and TRBJ1-2, reads EAGVAQSPRYKIIEKRQSVAFWCNPISGHATLYWYQQILGQGPKLLIQFQNNGVVDDSQLPKDRFSAERLKGVDSTLKIQPAKLEDSAVYLCASSSPDGSTGGYGYTFGSGTRLTVV.